This T cell receptor (beta chain) was sequenced in a study of T cell responses to AZD1222 COVID-19 vaccine. Findings and caveats of the study: Repertoire sampling happened only post peak T cell response.

This clone appeared once. Its cognate antigen is unknown. Clones were read by immunoSEQ multiplex PCR, and TCRdb kept only the in-frame ones, dropping some. The sample has 120,000 or so clones, about 92% seen once. V lost 4 bases and J 8 bases, leaving 14 bases between the germline ends. CDR1 and CDR2 (germline): GTSNPN, SVGIG (reference sequence). The CDR3 has 12 residues. V gene TRBV30 combines with J gene TRBJ1-2; possibly TRBD1 for D (6 bases). This TCR came from an adult in good health. The material was peripheral blood, obtained on day 0 of AZD1222 vaccination. This chain's CDR3 is CAWTPGGRGYTF. The DNA for the CDR3 is TGTGCCTGGACACCCGGGGGGCGCGGCTACACCTTC. The whole variable domain, remainder taken from reference TRBV30 and TRBJ1-2, is SQTIHQWPATLVQPVGSPLSLECTVEGTSNPNLYWYRQAAGRGLQLLFYSVGIGQISSEVPQNLSASRPQDRQFILSSKKLLLSDSGFYLCAWTPGGRGYTFGSGTRLTVV.